A single sample is the source of the 27 T cell receptor beta chains below, sequenced in a study of T cell responses to AZD1222 COVID-19 vaccine. The repertoire was sequenced with immunoSEQ multiplex PCR; TCRdb's copy has only in-frame clones and lacks some. This sample carries approximately 180,000 clones, just over 90% of them seen once, and the ten largest clones take less than 4%. The sample in question was peripheral blood, obtained 28 days after the second dose of the MenACWY control vaccine. These receptors all stem from an adult who received the MenACWY meningococcal vaccine as a control.

V is TRBV5-1 and J is TRBJ2-1; no firm D call. Germline V gene lookup returns CDR1 SGHRS and CDR2 YFSETQ. The CDR3 length is 14 residues. Trimming took off 0 bases at V and 9 bases at J, with 13 bases between the two ends. In DNA form, the CDR3 reads TGCGCCAGCAGCTTGGAGCAAGGCCGGAGTGAGCAGTTCTTC. Its protein product is CASSLEQGRSEQFF.

The chain couples TRBV19 to TRBJ2-2; D is perhaps TRBD1 (6 bases). The V and J ends lost 6 bases and 3 bases respectively, with 26 bases between them. The CDR3 has 19 residues. The V gene's germline CDR1 is LNHDA and CDR2 SQIVND (reference sequence). CDR3 sequence reads: CASSPIARAGAFDTGELFF. In DNA, the CDR3 is TGTGCCAGTAGCCCTATCGCGAGAGCAGGGGCTTTTGACACCGGGGAGCTGTTTTTT.

The chain recombines TRBV29-1 with TRBJ2-7, with a possible D match to TRBD2 (5 bases). V dropped 5 bases and J dropped 3 bases, with 20 bases sitting between them. This CDR3 is 15 amino acids long. CDR1 SQVTM and CDR2 ANQGSEA come from the germline V gene. This chain's CDR3 is CSVLKRAVVNYEQYF. The CDR3 DNA reads as TGCAGCGTTCTGAAACGAGCGGTGGTTAACTACGAGCAGTACTTC.

The CDR3 here is CASSARVATNEKLFF. The CDR3 DNA follows: TGTGCCAGCAGCGCCCGGGTTGCAACTAATGAAAAACTGTTTTTT. The J gene is TRBJ1-4, the V gene TRBV9; unclear D gene. The germline V and J ends were trimmed by 3 bases and 0 bases, with 9 bases remaining between them. The CDR3 spans 15 residues. Germline CDR1 reads SGDLS; CDR2 reads YYNGEE. Full variable domain (rest looked up from reference TRBV9 and TRBJ1-4): DSGVTQTPKHLITATGQRVTLRCSPRSGDLSVYWYQQSLDQGLQFLIQYYNGEERAKGNILERFSAQQFPDLHSELNLSSLELGDSALYFCASSARVATNEKLFFGSGTQLSVL.

Turning to this clone: The sample holds other DNA sequences that translate to the same CDR3. The chain employs TRBV15 and TRBJ1-5, with 8 positions matching TRBD1. This CDR3 spans 15 amino acids. From germline, CDR1 is LNHNV and CDR2 YYDKDF (reference sequence). V shed 0 bases, J shed 6 bases, and the junction held 4 bases outside the gene matches. As DNA, the CDR3 is TGTGCCACCAGCAGAGATAGGACAGGGAGTCAGCCCCAGCATTTT. It specifies CATSRDRTGSQPQHF.

The chain links TRBV10-3 to TRBJ1-4; 7 positions agree with TRBD1. Germline V CDR1 and CDR2: ENHRY, SYGVKD. The CDR3 is made up of 16 amino acids. J gave up 2 bases and V 11 bases, and 14 bases lay outside the gene matches. CDR3 DNA sequence: TGTGCCTCCCAGGCCATGCAGGGGGGCACTAATGAAAAACTGTTTTTT. Encoded protein: CASQAMQGGTNEKLFF.

This chain connects TRBV19 to TRBJ1-6; D remains unclear. The germline CDR1 and CDR2 sequences are LNHDA and SQIVND (reference sequence). The CDR3 totals 14 residues. The V and J ends lost 5 bases and 7 bases respectively, with 12 bases between them. This chain's CDR3 is CASSGVPWNSPLHF. As DNA, the CDR3 is TGTGCCAGTAGTGGTGTCCCATGGAATTCACCCCTCCACTTT.

V and J are TRBV9 and TRBJ2-2, with TRBD1 matching 7 bases. Germline assignment: CDR1 SGDLS and CDR2 YYNGEE. V dropped 4 bases and J dropped 1; count of bases not matched to a gene: 13. The CDR3 spans 18 residues. In nucleotides, the CDR3 is TGTGCCAGCAGCCTTCCCGGGACAGCTCCGGGGAACACCGGGGAGCTGTTTTTT. Its protein is CASSLPGTAPGNTGELFF. The whole variable domain, remainder taken from reference TRBV9 and TRBJ2-2, is DSGVTQTPKHLITATGQRVTLRCSPRSGDLSVYWYQQSLDQGLQFLIQYYNGEERAKGNILERFSAQQFPDLHSELNLSSLELGDSALYFCASSLPGTAPGNTGELFFGEGSRLTVL.

In DNA form, the CDR3 reads TGTGCCAGCACCTGGACAGGGAGGTCGCGGCAGCCCCAGCATTTT. It is translated as CASTWTGRSRQPQHF. The V gene is TRBV28, the J gene TRBJ1-5; TRBD1 aligns across 8 bases. Germline V gives CDR1 MDHEN, CDR2 SYDVKM. The CDR3 covers 15 residues. V trimming: 7 bases; J trimming: 7 bases; junction bases outside the gene matches: 12.

For the CDR3, the DNA is TGCGCCAGCAGCTTGGCGACAGGTACCTATCGTGGCTACACCTTC. Its translation: CASSLATGTYRGYTF. The chain carries TRBV5-1 and TRBJ1-2; D might be TRBD1 (6 bases). The CDR3 is 15 residues long. CDR1 is SGHRS, CDR2 YFSETQ, per germline. V dropped 0 bases and J dropped 7 bases, with 16 bases sitting between them. The full variable domain, completed using reference TRBV5-1 and TRBJ1-2, is KAGVTQTPRYLIKTRGQQVTLSCSPISGHRSVSWYQQTPGQGLQFLFEYFSETQRNKGNFPGRFSGRQFSNSRSEMNVSTLELGDSALYLCASSLATGTYRGYTFGSGTRLTVV.

This clone came up once. The gene calls are TRBV7-9 and TRBJ1-4, with a possible D match to TRBD1 (6 bases). V was clipped by 5 bases and J by 0 bases, with 13 bases between them. CDR3 length: 16 residues. Germline CDR1 is SEHNR and CDR2 is FQNEAQ (reference sequence). Written as DNA, the CDR3 is TGTGCCAGCAGCCCAGGGGCAGGAGCAACTAATGAAAAACTGTTTTTT. Amino acid sequence: CASSPGAGATNEKLFF.

The V and J genes are TRBV28 and TRBJ2-1, with 10 bases aligning to TRBD2. V shed 6 bases, J shed 4 bases, and the junction held 9 bases outside the gene matches. Germline CDR1 MDHEN, CDR2 SYDVKM. The CDR3 runs to 16 residues. In nucleotides, the CDR3 is TGTGCCAGCAGCCCCCCTAGCGGGAGTCGGTACAATGAGCAGTTCTTC. This sequence encodes CASSPPSGSRYNEQFF.

Regarding this clone: Additional DNA sequences in this sample encode the identical CDR3. The rearrangement links TRBV20-1 to TRBJ1-5; D uncertain. V was trimmed by 2 bases and J by 7 bases, leaving 6 bases between them. Germline V gene sequence: CDR1 DFQATT, CDR2 SNEGSKA (reference sequence). This CDR3 has 11 residues. CDR3 bases: TGCAGTGCTAGATCGGGGCAGCCCCAGCATTTT. As protein: CSARSGQPQHF.

CDR3 loop: CASSQPNRAQDYGYTF. The CDR3 coding sequence is TGTGCCAGTAGTCAACCCAACAGAGCGCAAGACTATGGCTACACCTTC. The rearrangement uses TRBV19 and TRBJ1-2; D not certain. Germline V gene lookup returns CDR1 LNHDA and CDR2 SQIVND (reference sequence). The CDR3 is made up of 16 amino acids. The V end was cut by 5 bases, the J end by 3 bases, with 19 bases between.

The chain recombines TRBV11-3 with TRBJ2-7, with D possibly matching TRBD2 (5 bases). Trimming shortened V by 3 bases and J by 2 bases, and 14 bases separated the two germline ends. The length of the CDR3 is 15 residues. Germline V lookup: CDR1 SGHNT, CDR2 YENEEA. The CDR3 spells CASSFLRAPPYEQYF. Here the CDR3 DNA reads TGTGCCAGCAGCTTTCTGCGGGCGCCCCCCTACGAGCAGTACTTC. The full variable domain, in which reference TRBV11-3 and TRBJ2-7 provide the parts outside the CDR3, is EAGVVQSPRYKIIEKKQPVAFWCNPISGHNTLYWYLQNLGQGPELLIRYENEEAVDDSQLPKDRFSAERLKGVDSTLKIQPAELGDSAVYLCASSFLRAPPYEQYFGPGTRLTVT.

The rearrangement links TRBV11-2 to TRBJ2-7; a possible D gene is TRBD1 (6 bases). Germline assignment: CDR1 SGHAT and CDR2 FQNNGV. The V end was cut by 3 bases, the J end by 2 bases, with 20 bases between. The CDR3 extends over 17 amino acids. The CDR3 is CASSFNLGQNPPYEQYF. CDR3 nucleotides: TGTGCCAGCAGCTTCAACCTCGGACAGAACCCTCCCTACGAGCAGTACTTC.

The J gene is TRBJ2-5, the V gene TRBV7-2, with TRBD2 matching over 8 bases. The germline V gene encodes CDR1 SGHTA and CDR2 FQGNSA. This CDR3 region has 15 residues. After removal of 5 bases from V and 3 bases from J, the junction contained 8 bases not matched to a gene. CDR3 in amino acids: CASSPTVAGKETQYF. CDR3 DNA: TGTGCCAGCAGCCCAACCGTAGCGGGAAAAGAGACCCAGTACTTC.

The chain is built from TRBV29-1 and TRBJ1-5; the D gene is possibly TRBD1 (5 bases). Trimming removed 6 bases at V and 7 bases at J, with 16 bases between. Germline V gene data show CDR1 as SQVTM and CDR2 as ANQGSEA. This CDR3 has 13 residues. The DNA of the CDR3 is TGCAGCGTAGTGTGGCAGGGAGAACAGCCCCAGCATTTT. This codes for CSVVWQGEQPQHF. The full variable domain, in which reference TRBV29-1 and TRBJ1-5 provide the parts outside the CDR3, is SAVISQKPSRDICQRGTSLTIQCQVDSQVTMMFWYRQQPGQSLTLIATANQGSEATYESGFVIDKFPISRPNLTFSTLTVSNMSPEDSSIYLCSVVWQGEQPQHFGDGTRLSIL.

The genes are TRBV5-8 and TRBJ1-5; no reliable D call. Trimming cost V 1 base and J 4 bases, with 9 bases left between them. The germline V gene encodes CDR1 SGHTS and CDR2 YDEGEE. This CDR3 has 14 amino acids. This CDR3 is CASSLSIRNQPQHF. For the CDR3, the DNA is TGTGCCAGCAGCTTGTCAATCCGTAATCAGCCCCAGCATTTT.

The rearrangement uses TRBV3-1 (or the pseudogene TRBV3-2) and TRBJ2-7; 12 nucleotides match TRBD2. The trim removed 3 bases at V and 2 bases at J, leaving 2 bases unmatched. This CDR3 has 15 amino acids. Germline V gene data show CDR1 as LGHDT and CDR2 as YNNKEL (reference sequence). This CDR3 reads CASSHRLAGAYEQYF. The CDR3 coding sequence is TGTGCCAGCAGCCACCGACTAGCGGGAGCCTACGAGCAGTACTTC.

The chain links TRBV3-1 (or the pseudogene TRBV3-2) to TRBJ2-6; the D is unclear. The length of the CDR3 is 15 residues. V lost 5 bases and J lost 0, with 8 bases in between. CDR1 is LGHDT, CDR2 YNNKEL, per germline (reference sequence). CDR3 protein: CASSSISSGANVLTF. CDR3 bases: TGTGCCAGCAGCTCTATTAGCTCTGGGGCCAACGTCCTGACTTTC.

J is TRBJ1-5 and V is TRBV30; D gene uncertain. CDR3 length: 12 residues. Trimming pared 1 base from V and 9 bases from J, leaving 10 bases between. Germline V gives CDR1 GTSNPN, CDR2 SVGIG (reference sequence). CDR3 sequence reads: CAWSDPLGPQHF. CDR3 DNA: TGTGCCTGGAGTGACCCCTTGGGGCCCCAGCATTTT.

The gene calls are TRBV6-5 and TRBJ2-1; 13 nucleotides match TRBD2. The germline gives CDR1 MNHEY, CDR2 SVGAGI. CDR3 length: 14 residues. The V and J ends lost 0 bases and 13 bases, in that order; junction bases with no gene match: 3. The CDR3: CASSYSTSGRKQFF. As DNA, the CDR3 is TGTGCCAGCAGTTACTCGACTAGCGGGAGGAAACAGTTCTTC.

The chain combines TRBV9 with TRBJ1-1, with a possible D match to TRBD1 (5 bases). V was trimmed by 6 bases and J by 4 bases, leaving 19 bases between them. The CDR3 extends over 15 amino acids. The germline V gene encodes CDR1 SGDLS and CDR2 YYNGEE. The CDR3 DNA follows: TGTGCCAGCAACGGGGGTGGCCTCCTCGGCACTGAAGCTTTCTTT. This translates into CASNGGGLLGTEAFF.

The genes are TRBV7-2 and TRBJ2-2, with D unresolved. Trimming stripped 0 bases from V and 8 bases from J, with 10 bases between. CDR1 is SGHTA and CDR2 is FQGNSA in the germline V gene. CDR3 size: 14 residues. CDR3 sequence reads: CASSLARDSGELFF. Written as DNA, the CDR3 is TGTGCCAGCAGCTTAGCGCGAGATTCGGGGGAGCTGTTTTTT.

The chain employs TRBV4-3 and TRBJ2-1, with no clear D. Trimming took 1 base from V and 4 from J, leaving 5 bases between them. CDR1 and CDR2 (germline): LGHNA, YSLEER. The length of the CDR3 is 13 residues. CDR3 in amino acids: CASSQGGYNEQFF. CDR3 DNA: TGCGCCAGCAGCCAAGGCGGTTACAATGAGCAGTTCTTC.

The chain uses TRBV28 and TRBJ1-6; 8 bases are shared with TRBD1. This CDR3 has 18 amino acids. V was clipped by 6 bases and J by 5 bases; unmatched bases: 15. CDR1 and CDR2 (germline): MDHEN, SYDVKM. The CDR3 loop reads CASSTPRDRLSDNSPLHF. The CDR3 nucleotides are TGTGCCAGCAGCACCCCTCGGGACAGGTTGTCCGATAATTCACCCCTCCACTTT.